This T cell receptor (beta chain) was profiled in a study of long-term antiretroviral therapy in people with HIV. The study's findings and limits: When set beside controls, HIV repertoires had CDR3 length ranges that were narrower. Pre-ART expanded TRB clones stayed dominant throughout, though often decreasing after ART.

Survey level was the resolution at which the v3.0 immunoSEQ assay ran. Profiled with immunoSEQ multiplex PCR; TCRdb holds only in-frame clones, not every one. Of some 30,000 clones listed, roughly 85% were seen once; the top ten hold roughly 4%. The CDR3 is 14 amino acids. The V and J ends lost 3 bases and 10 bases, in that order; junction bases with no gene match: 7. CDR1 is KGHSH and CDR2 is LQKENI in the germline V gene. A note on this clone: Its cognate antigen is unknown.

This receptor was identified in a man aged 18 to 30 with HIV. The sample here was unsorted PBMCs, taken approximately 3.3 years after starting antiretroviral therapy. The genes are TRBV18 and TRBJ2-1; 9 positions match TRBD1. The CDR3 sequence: CASSPWTGAEEQFF. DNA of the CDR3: TGTGCCAGCTCACCGTGGACAGGGGCCGAGGAGCAGTTCTTC.